This TCR beta chain was sequenced during a study of T-cell memory formation after mild COVID-19. About the research overall: Among the donors, TCR clusters were largely specific to each donor. General study findings and limits: There were some responding clones in pre-infection memory, which suggested that cross-reactive memory had joined. Clones contracting day 15 to 85 were balanced CD4/CD8; later expanders leaned CD4+. Contracting clones localized mainly to CM and EM when CD4+ and mainly to EMRA when CD8+.

J gave up 2 bases and V 6 bases, and 12 bases lay outside the gene matches. Germline V gene lookup returns CDR1 MDHEN and CDR2 SYDVKM. The CDR3 totals 17 residues. From the 5' RACE reads, TCRdb called clonotypes with MiXCR, one entry per CDR3 protein. The sample has about 340,000 distinct CDR3 sequences, under 25% seen once. This clonotype was seen a handful of times. Antigen unknown. This clonotype was obtained from a young man who had mild COVID-19 (a few samples of this study predate the infection). Cell type and time point are not known. The sequencing input was PBMCs or a T cell subset sorted from them (not recorded which). V is TRBV28 and J is TRBJ2-5; 10 positions match TRBD1. CDR3 protein: CASRRKTGGSGQETQYF. CDR3 in DNA: TGTGCCAGCAGACGGAAGACAGGGGGCTCGGGTCAAGAGACCCAGTACTTC.